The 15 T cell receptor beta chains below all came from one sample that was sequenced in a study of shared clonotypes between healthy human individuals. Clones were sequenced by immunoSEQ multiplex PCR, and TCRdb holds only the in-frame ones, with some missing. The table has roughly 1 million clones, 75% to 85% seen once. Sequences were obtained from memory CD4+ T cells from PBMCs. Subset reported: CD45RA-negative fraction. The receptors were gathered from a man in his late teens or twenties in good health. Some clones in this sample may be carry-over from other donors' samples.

CDR3 DNA: TGCAGCACCCGACAGGGGGCGTCCGACACCATATATTTT. Residues: CSTRQGASDTIYF. This chain uses TRBV29-1 with TRBJ1-3; 10 bases match TRBD1. The length of the CDR3 is 13 residues. Looked up from germline, CDR1 is SQVTM and CDR2 is ANQGSEA. Trimming cost V 8 bases and J 8 bases; bases outside gene matches: 9. Full variable domain (outside the CDR3, taken from reference TRBV29-1 and TRBJ1-3): SAVISQKPSRDICQRGTSLTIQCQVDSQVTMMFWYRQQPGQSLTLIATANQGSEATYESGFVIDKFPISRPNLTFSTLTVSNMSPEDSSIYLCSTRQGASDTIYFGEGSWLTVV.

In nucleotides, the CDR3 is TGTGCCAGCAGCTACCGGGTTAACTATGGCTACACCTTC. It codes for CASSYRVNYGYTF. V and J are TRBV6-5 and TRBJ1-2; D ambiguous. This CDR3 is built from 13 residues. Trimming left V 6 bases short and J 1 base short, with 9 bases between. Germline CDR1 MNHEY, CDR2 SVGAGI.

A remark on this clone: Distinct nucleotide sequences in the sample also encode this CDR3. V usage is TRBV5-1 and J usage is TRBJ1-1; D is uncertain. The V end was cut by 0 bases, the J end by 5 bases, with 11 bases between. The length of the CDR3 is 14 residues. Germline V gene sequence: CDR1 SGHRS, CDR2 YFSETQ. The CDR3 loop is CASSLGTGGTEAFF. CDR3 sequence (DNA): TGCGCCAGCAGCTTGGGGACGGGAGGTACTGAAGCTTTCTTT.

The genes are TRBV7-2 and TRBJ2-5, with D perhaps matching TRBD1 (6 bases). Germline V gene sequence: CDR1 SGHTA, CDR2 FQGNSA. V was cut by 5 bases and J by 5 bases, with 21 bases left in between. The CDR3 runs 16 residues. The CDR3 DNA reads TGTGCCAGCAGCCGGAAGGGGGACATGAAGACGGAGACCCAGTACTTC. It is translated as CASSRKGDMKTETQYF.

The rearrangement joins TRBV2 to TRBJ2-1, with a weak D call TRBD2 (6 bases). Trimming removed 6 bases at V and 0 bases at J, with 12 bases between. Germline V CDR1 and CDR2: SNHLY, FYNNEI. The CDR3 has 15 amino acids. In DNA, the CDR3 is TGTGCCAGCAGGGAAACTAGCAGCTCCTACAATGAGCAGTTCTTC. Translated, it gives CASRETSSSYNEQFF.

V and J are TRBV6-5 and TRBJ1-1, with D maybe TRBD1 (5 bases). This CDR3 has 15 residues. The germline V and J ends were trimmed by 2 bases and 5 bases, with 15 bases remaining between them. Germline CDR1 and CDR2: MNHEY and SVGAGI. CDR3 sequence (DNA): TGTGCCAGCAGTTACGCCGGGGGTGTCGGAACTGAAGCTTTCTTT. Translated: CASSYAGGVGTEAFF.

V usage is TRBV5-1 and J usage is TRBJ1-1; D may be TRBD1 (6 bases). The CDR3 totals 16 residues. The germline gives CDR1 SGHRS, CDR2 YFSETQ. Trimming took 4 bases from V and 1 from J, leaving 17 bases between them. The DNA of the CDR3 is TGCGCCAGCAGCCCCGGACCGAGGACAGCGAACACTGAAGCTTTCTTT. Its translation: CASSPGPRTANTEAFF.

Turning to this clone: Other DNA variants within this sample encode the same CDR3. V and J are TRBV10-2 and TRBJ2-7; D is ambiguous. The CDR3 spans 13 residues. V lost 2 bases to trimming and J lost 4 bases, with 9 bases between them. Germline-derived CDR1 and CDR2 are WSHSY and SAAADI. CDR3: CASSEGEGYEQYF. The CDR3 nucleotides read TGCGCCAGCAGTGAGGGAGAAGGGTACGAGCAGTACTTC.

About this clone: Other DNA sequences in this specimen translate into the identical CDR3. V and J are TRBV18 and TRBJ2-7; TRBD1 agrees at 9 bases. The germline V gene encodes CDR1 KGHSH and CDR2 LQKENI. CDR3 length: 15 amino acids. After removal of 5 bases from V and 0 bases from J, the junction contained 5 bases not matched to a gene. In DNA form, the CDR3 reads TGTGCCAGCTCAGCCCGGGACAGGGTCTCCTACGAGCAGTACTTC. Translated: CASSARDRVSYEQYF.

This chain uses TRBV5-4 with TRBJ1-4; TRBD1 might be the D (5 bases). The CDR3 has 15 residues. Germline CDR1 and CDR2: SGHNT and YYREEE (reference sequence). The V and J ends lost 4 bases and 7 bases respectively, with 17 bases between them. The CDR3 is CASSIQTARGEKLFF. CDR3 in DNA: TGTGCCAGCAGCATACAGACGGCGAGGGGTGAAAAACTGTTTTTT.

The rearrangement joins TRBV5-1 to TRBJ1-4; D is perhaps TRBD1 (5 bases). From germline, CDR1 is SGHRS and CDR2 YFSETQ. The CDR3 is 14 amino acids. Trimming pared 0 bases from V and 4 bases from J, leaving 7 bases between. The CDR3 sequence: CASSLGQYNEKLFF. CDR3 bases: TGCGCCAGCAGCTTGGGACAGTATAATGAAAAACTGTTTTTT.

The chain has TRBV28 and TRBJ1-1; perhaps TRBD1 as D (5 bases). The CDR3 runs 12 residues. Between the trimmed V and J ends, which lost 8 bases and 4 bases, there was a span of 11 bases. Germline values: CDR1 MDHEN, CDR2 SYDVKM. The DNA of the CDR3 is TGTGCCAGCCAAAACAGGCGCACTGAAGCTTTCTTT. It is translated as CASQNRRTEAFF.

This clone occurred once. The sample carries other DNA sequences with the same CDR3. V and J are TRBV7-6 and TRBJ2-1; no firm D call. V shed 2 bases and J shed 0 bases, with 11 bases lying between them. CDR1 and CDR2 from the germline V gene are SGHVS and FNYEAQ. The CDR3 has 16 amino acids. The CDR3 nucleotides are TGTGCCAGCAGCTTATTGGGCGGCTCCTCCTACAATGAGCAGTTCTTC. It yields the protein CASSLLGGSSYNEQFF.

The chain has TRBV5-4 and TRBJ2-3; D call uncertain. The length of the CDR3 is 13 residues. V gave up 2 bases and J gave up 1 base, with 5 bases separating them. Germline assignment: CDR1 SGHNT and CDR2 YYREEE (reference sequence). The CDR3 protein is CASSLRGTDTQYF. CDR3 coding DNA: TGTGCCAGCAGCTTACGGGGCACAGATACGCAGTATTTT.

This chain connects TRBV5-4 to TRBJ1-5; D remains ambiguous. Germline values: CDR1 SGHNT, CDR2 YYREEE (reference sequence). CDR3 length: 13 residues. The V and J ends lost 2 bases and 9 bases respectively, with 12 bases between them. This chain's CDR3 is CASSFEAVGPQHF. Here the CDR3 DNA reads TGTGCCAGCAGCTTCGAGGCCGTGGGGCCCCAGCATTTT.